The 29 T cell receptor beta chains below all came from one sample that was sequenced in a study of metastatic and nonmetastatic thyroid tumors (dated by TCRdb to 2018 to 2021). Library preparation used PCR. Sequencing was carried out with an Illumina HiSeq 4000. The public reads were quality trimmed at Q25 with fastp and then assembled into clones with MiXCR by TCRdb, keeping productive beta chains. This sample lists more than 65,000 clones; approximately 15% were detected once. The top ten constitute approximately 7% of the sample. No patient had received any treatment before thyroid surgery. Sequencing input: blood. The origin of the receptors is a male donor with papillary thyroid cancer or a benign thyroid nodule (not recorded which). Some clones in this sample may be carry-over from other donors' samples.

This clone was picked up a small number of times. The chain employs TRBV6-2 or TRBV6-3 and TRBJ2-1; the D is unclear. CDR3 length: 15 amino acids. The germline V and J ends were trimmed by 5 bases and 0 bases, with 11 bases remaining between them. Germline V CDR1 and CDR2: MNHEY, SVGEGT. CDR3 amino acids: CASSQLMISYNEQFF. The CDR3 bases are TGTGCCAGCAGTCAGCTAATGATCTCCTACAATGAGCAGTTCTTC.

This clone was observed many times. The rearrangement links TRBV6-2 or TRBV6-3 to TRBJ2-1; 10 bases are shared with TRBD2. The germline V gene has CDR1 MNHEY and CDR2 SVGEGT. CDR3 length: 14 amino acids. J gave up 6 bases and V 5 bases, and 4 bases lay outside the gene matches. CDR3 region: CASSPGTSVNEQFF. The CDR3 DNA sequence: TGTGCCAGCAGTCCCGGGACTAGCGTCAATGAGCAGTTCTTC.

Many counts were recorded for this clone. The chain joins TRBV7-2 to TRBJ2-5; 7 positions match TRBD2. V lost 5 bases, J lost 1 base, and 4 bases stayed unmatched. The CDR3 contains 14 residues. CDR1 is SGHTA and CDR2 is FQGNSA in the germline V gene. The CDR3 sequence: CASSPGGTQETQYF. The CDR3 DNA sequence: TGTGCCAGCAGCCCCGGGGGGACCCAAGAGACCCAGTACTTC.

This clone was observed at least ten times. The rearrangement links TRBV5-1 to TRBJ1-2; TRBD1 matches 8 bases. The CDR3 loop spans 16 amino acids. V lost 0 bases and J lost 8; bases outside the gene matches: 12. The germline CDR1 and CDR2 sequences are SGHRS and YFSETQ. DNA of the CDR3: TGCGCCAGCAGCTTGGCCGATCAAGGACAGGGCGGAGGCTACACCTTC. Translation gives CASSLADQGQGGGYTF.

In its sample, this clone was seen many times. The rearrangement links TRBV5-1 to TRBJ2-5; D is perhaps TRBD2 (6 bases). Per germline, CDR1 SGHRS and CDR2 YFSETQ. This CDR3 is 16 amino acids long. Trimming pared 2 bases from V and 10 bases from J, leaving 24 bases between. In DNA form, the CDR3 reads TGCGCCAGCAGCTTAACAGCGCCGGGACGTACGGAGGGCCAGTACTTC. Amino acid sequence: CASSLTAPGRTEGQYF.

This clone came up many times. The chain recombines TRBV5-1 with TRBJ2-1, with D maybe TRBD2 (6 bases). CDR3 size: 14 residues. V lost 1 base and J lost 7, with 12 bases in between. From germline, CDR1 is SGHRS and CDR2 YFSETQ. The CDR3 coding sequence is TGCGCCAGCAGCTTGATCGGGGGTGAGAATGAGCAGTTCTTC. It codes for CASSLIGGENEQFF.

This clone was found many times. V gene TRBV3-1 combines with J gene TRBJ2-5, with D perhaps given as TRBD1 or TRBD2 (5 bases each). The V end was cut by 2 bases, the J end by 0 bases, with 7 bases between. The germline CDR1 and CDR2 sequences are LGHDT and YNNKEL (reference sequence). The CDR3 contains 14 residues. The CDR3 protein is CASSQWGHQETQYF. DNA of the CDR3: TGTGCCAGCAGCCAATGGGGACACCAAGAGACCCAGTACTTC.

The CDR3 nucleotides read TGCGCCAGATCGGGGAGATACTACGAGCAGTACGTC. Its translation is CARSGRYYEQYV. The chain joins TRBV10-1 to TRBJ2-7; tentatively, D is TRBD2 (5 bases). Germline V gives CDR1 WNHNN, CDR2 SYGVQD (reference sequence). The V gene lost 9 bases and the J gene lost 3 bases, with 12 bases spanning the gap. This CDR3 spans 12 amino acids.

This clone was seen many times. The chain recombines TRBV9 with TRBJ2-3; possible D gene TRBD2, 7 bases. The germline V gene encodes CDR1 SGDLS and CDR2 YYNGEE. Trimming pared 0 bases from V and 1 base from J, leaving 9 bases between. This CDR3 is 15 amino acids long. The CDR3 is CASSVGGGGTDTQYF. The CDR3 nucleotides read TGTGCCAGCAGCGTAGGCGGGGGCGGCACAGATACGCAGTATTTT. The complete variable domain, with remaining parts taken from reference TRBV9 and TRBJ2-3, reads DSGVTQTPKHLITATGQRVTLRCSPRSGDLSVYWYQQSLDQGLQFLIQYYNGEERAKGNILERFSAQQFPDLHSELNLSSLELGDSALYFCASSVGGGGTDTQYFGPGTRLTVL.

This clone was seen a few times. This may be a read error: a much more frequent sequence differs by one nucleotide. This sample also contains other DNA sequences that code for the same CDR3. The genes are TRBV9 and TRBJ1-1; tentatively, D is TRBD1 (5 bases). Germline CDR1 is SGDLS and CDR2 is YYNGEE. This CDR3 has 14 amino acids. CDR3 protein: CASSLGTGNTEAFF. For the CDR3, the DNA is TGCGCCAGCAGCTTAGGGACGGGGAACACTGAAGCTTTCTTT.

This clone occurred many times. CDR3 coding DNA: TGTGCCACCAGTGGAGGGTCTAGCGGGAGGGCCCACACCGGGGAGCTGTTTTTT. Translation gives CATSGGSSGRAHTGELFF. The V gene is TRBV24-1, the J gene TRBJ2-2; 12 bases are shared with TRBD2. Germline assignment: CDR1 KGHDR and CDR2 SFDVKD. This CDR3 has 18 amino acids. V shed 5 bases and J 3 bases; nucleotides not matched to a gene: 9.

Ten or more counts support this clone. The chain employs TRBV28 and TRBJ1-1; D possibly corresponds to TRBD1 (5 bases). This CDR3 contains 15 residues. Trimming cost V 3 bases and J 1 base, with 12 bases left between them. CDR1 MDHEN and CDR2 SYDVKM come from the germline V gene. The CDR3 sequence: CASSFPQGPNTEAFF. The CDR3 coding sequence is TGTGCCAGCAGTTTTCCTCAGGGACCGAACACTGAAGCTTTCTTT.

Comment on this clone: This may stem from a read error, because a much larger clone lies one nucleotide away. Different DNA sequences within this sample yield the same CDR3. The chain carries TRBV5-1 and TRBJ2-5; tentatively, D is TRBD2 (6 bases). V lost 5 bases and J 5 bases, leaving 13 bases between the germline ends. This CDR3 has 13 amino acids. The germline CDR1 and CDR2 sequences are SGHRS and YFSETQ. CDR3 sequence: CASRGKTRETQYF. The CDR3 coding sequence is TGCGCCAGCAGGGGCAAGACTAGGGAGACCCAGTACTTC.

This clone was seen ten or more times. The genes are TRBV15 and TRBJ1-2; a possible D gene is TRBD1 (5 bases). V was shortened by 4 bases and J by 0 bases, with 9 bases between the two germline ends. Germline V lookup: CDR1 LNHNV, CDR2 YYDKDF (reference sequence). CDR3 length: 14 amino acids. The CDR3 is CATSKGRTNYGYTF. The CDR3 DNA is TGTGCCACCAGCAAGGGACGGACTAACTATGGCTACACCTTC.

This clone was seen at least ten times. The gene calls are TRBV30 and TRBJ2-3, with TRBD2 matching over 16 bases. The CDR3 contains 18 residues. With V trimmed by 8 bases and J by 1 base, 12 bases remained unmatched. Germline V CDR1 and CDR2: GTSNPN, SVGIG (reference sequence). In DNA form, the CDR3 reads TGTGCCCCAGGGCCGGGACTAGCGGGAGGGCCGGGCACAGATACGCAGTATTTT. Residues: CAPGPGLAGGPGTDTQYF.

At least ten counts were recorded for this clone. The V gene is TRBV27, the J gene TRBJ2-7; maybe TRBD2 (7 bases). V was clipped by 5 bases and J by 6 bases, with 11 bases between them. Germline CDR1 and CDR2: MNHEY and SMNVEV (reference sequence). The CDR3 spans 12 residues. CDR3 sequence: CASSPGGREQYF. CDR3 coding DNA: TGTGCCAGCAGTCCCGGGGGGCGCGAGCAGTACTTC.

The genes are TRBV10-3 and TRBJ1-1; D call uncertain. The CDR3 length is 14 residues. V was clipped by 1 base and J by 3 bases, with 9 bases between them. From germline, CDR1 is ENHRY and CDR2 SYGVKD. CDR3 protein: CAISELEGYTEAFF. In DNA, the CDR3 is TGTGCCATCAGTGAGTTAGAGGGATACACTGAAGCTTTCTTT.

For this clone: The conserved phenylalanine or tryptophan normally closing the CDR3 is absent here, so this likely arose from a read error. This chain connects TRBV4-2 to TRBJ2-7, with 7 positions matching TRBD2. Unmatched junction bases numbered 5, after V lost 0 bases and J lost 3 bases. The V gene's germline CDR1 is LGHNA and CDR2 YNFKEQ. CDR3 length: 15 residues. In DNA form, the CDR3 reads TGTGCCAGCAGCCAAGATTTACTAGCGAGCTACGAGCAGTACGCC. Its translation: CASSQDLLASYEQYA.

The rearrangement links TRBV5-1 to TRBJ1-2; no reliable D call. Per the germline V gene, CDR1 is SGHRS and CDR2 is YFSETQ. The ends were cut back, 4 bases at V and 8 bases at J, with 15 bases in the middle. The CDR3 has 13 amino acids. DNA of the CDR3: TGCGCCAGCAGCCCGGGTACAGCGGACGGCTACACCTTC. This encodes CASSPGTADGYTF.

Ten or more counts support this clone. This rearrangement joins TRBV30 to TRBJ1-1; D possibly corresponds to TRBD1 (5 bases). CDR3 length equals 12 residues. Germline CDR1 GTSNPN, CDR2 SVGIG (reference sequence). V was trimmed by 0 bases and J by 9 bases, leaving 11 bases between them. The CDR3 protein is CAWSVEGTKAFF. CDR3 coding DNA: TGTGCCTGGAGTGTAGAGGGGACCAAAGCTTTCTTT. The complete variable domain, with remaining parts taken from reference TRBV30 and TRBJ1-1, reads SQTIHQWPATLVQPVGSPLSLECTVEGTSNPNLYWYRQAAGRGLQLLFYSVGIGQISSEVPQNLSASRPQDRQFILSSKKLLLSDSGFYLCAWSVEGTKAFFGQGTRLTVV.

This clone was counted many times. The rearrangement links TRBV18 to TRBJ1-1; D gene unclear. The V end lost 3 bases, the J end lost 2 bases, and 7 bases lay between the germline ends. The CDR3 length is 13 residues. Germline V lookup: CDR1 KGHSH, CDR2 LQKENI. The CDR3 reads CASSPGVNTEAFF. CDR3 nucleotides: TGTGCCAGCTCACCCGGGGTAAACACTGAAGCTTTCTTT.

This clone was recorded many times. The rearrangement uses TRBV11-3 and TRBJ1-1; 11 positions agree with TRBD1. After removal of 5 bases from V and 2 bases from J, the junction contained 7 bases not matched to a gene. This CDR3 is built from 16 residues. CDR1 SGHNT and CDR2 YENEEA come from the germline V gene. The CDR3 loop is CASSPGQGAVNTEAFF. Written as DNA, the CDR3 is TGTGCCAGCAGCCCCGGACAGGGGGCAGTCAACACTGAAGCTTTCTTT.

This clone was seen repeatedly, ten times or more. V usage is TRBV6-2 or TRBV6-3 and J usage is TRBJ2-7; no definite D call. The germline V and J ends were trimmed by 8 bases and 3 bases, with 17 bases remaining between them. Looked up from germline, CDR1 is MNHEY and CDR2 is SVGEGT. The CDR3 runs to 14 residues. The CDR3 loop is CASRKESSGYEQYV. CDR3 in DNA: TGTGCCAGCCGAAAAGAATCTTCGGGCTACGAGCAGTACGTC.

V usage is TRBV7-8 and J usage is TRBJ1-2; tentative D call: TRBD1 (5 bases). The ends were cut back, 1 base at V and 4 bases at J, with 10 bases in the middle. The CDR3 consists of 14 residues. Per the germline V gene, CDR1 is SGHVS and CDR2 is FQNEAQ. This CDR3 reads CASSLGGAVYGYTF. The CDR3 DNA reads as TGTGCCAGCAGCTTAGGGGGCGCGGTCTATGGCTACACCTTC.

At least ten counts were recorded for this clone. The genes are TRBV28 and TRBJ2-1; 7 bases agree with TRBD2. V lost 6 bases and J lost 0; bases outside the gene matches: 8. The CDR3 totals 16 residues. Germline V CDR1 and CDR2: MDHEN, SYDVKM. CDR3 amino acids: CASSPSGMGSYNEQFF. CDR3 nucleotide sequence: TGTGCCAGCAGCCCCAGCGGGATGGGCTCCTACAATGAGCAGTTCTTC.

This clone was observed at least ten times. The chain recombines TRBV14 with TRBJ1-2; D possibly corresponds to TRBD1 (5 bases). Trimming removed 5 bases from V and 5 bases from J, with 12 bases in between. The V gene's germline CDR1 is SGHDN and CDR2 FVKESK. The CDR3 is 13 amino acids. CDR3 amino acids: CASSGTELYGYTF. In DNA form, the CDR3 reads TGTGCCAGCAGCGGGACGGAATTATATGGCTACACCTTC.

This clone showed up just a few times. The genes are TRBV6-1 and TRBJ1-5; D may be TRBD1 (5 bases). The CDR3 has 15 residues. Trimming shortened V by 7 bases and J by 4 bases, and 17 bases separated the two germline ends. CDR1 and CDR2 (germline): MNHNS, SASEGT. The CDR3 is CASIRGSVRNQPQHF. For the CDR3, the DNA is TGTGCCAGCATTCGGGGCAGTGTAAGGAATCAGCCCCAGCATTTT.

This clone was counted many times. The chain carries TRBV5-1 and TRBJ1-4; D gene uncertain. This CDR3 is 13 amino acids long. Deletions cut 4 bases from V and 8 bases from J, with 12 bases between. Germline V lookup: CDR1 SGHRS, CDR2 YFSETQ. CDR3 bases: TGCGCCAGCAGCAGCGAAGGGAGAGAAAAACTGTTTTTT. Translating gives CASSSEGREKLFF.

This sequence joins TRBV29-1 and TRBJ2-5; no reliable D call. Looked up from germline, CDR1 is SQVTM and CDR2 is ANQGSEA. The CDR3 loop spans 12 amino acids. The V end lost 8 bases, the J end lost 0 bases, and 10 bases lay between the germline ends. The CDR3, as DNA: TGCAGCCCCTCCCTGGACCAAGAGACCCAGTACTTC. Its translation: CSPSLDQETQYF.